Listed here are 2 T cell receptor beta chains from one sample, sequenced in a study of cytomegalovirus exposure and HLA in healthy donors. The PCR was carried out with 60 Vbeta primers and 13 Jbeta primers. Generated by immunoSEQ multiplex PCR, the TCRdb table keeps only in-frame clones and is missing some. The repertoire holds roughly 100,000 clones, with around 70% as singletons. What was sequenced was PBMCs. These receptor sequences come from a man aged 35-49 years in good health and CMV-seropositive.

The chain has TRBV27 and TRBJ2-2, with 9 bases matching TRBD2. J gave up 7 bases and V 5 bases, and 14 bases lay outside the gene matches. The CDR3 runs 17 residues. CDR1 and CDR2 (germline): MNHEY, SMNVEV (reference sequence). CDR3 region: CASSNVGVAGVIGELFF. The CDR3 DNA reads as TGTGCCAGCAGTAACGTCGGAGTAGCGGGAGTGATCGGGGAGCTGTTTTTT.

The rearrangement links TRBV28 to TRBJ1-1; TRBD1 is a possible D gene (5 bases). V lost 3 bases to trimming and J lost 0 bases, with 11 bases between them. The germline V gene encodes CDR1 MDHEN and CDR2 SYDVKM. The CDR3 extends over 15 amino acids. The CDR3 DNA follows: TGTGCCAGCAGTTTCCCCGGGGACTTGAACACTGAAGCTTTCTTT. Protein product: CASSFPGDLNTEAFF.